Shown below are 15 T cell receptor beta chains from a single sample sequenced in a study of technical replicates of blood from several donors. TCRdb's copy holds only in-frame clones and misses some; the assay was immunoSEQ multiplex PCR. This table holds 80,000 or so clones, roughly 96% found once. Input material: T cells isolated from PBMCs. The receptors were sampled from a human donor in good health.

This chain uses TRBV5-6 with TRBJ2-1; possible D gene TRBD2, 6 bases. Between the trimmed V and J ends, which lost 4 bases and 10 bases, there was a span of 15 bases. Germline V CDR1 and CDR2: SGHDT, YYEEEE. The CDR3 length is 13 residues. The CDR3 DNA reads TGTGCCAGCAGCGTCGGGACTCCGCCGGAGCAGTTCTTC. It specifies CASSVGTPPEQFF.

The V and J genes are TRBV27 and TRBJ1-1; 7 bases map to TRBD1. Germline CDR1 reads MNHEY; CDR2 reads SMNVEV (reference sequence). The CDR3 is 13 residues long. V lost 3 bases and J lost 4; bases outside the gene matches: 2. CDR3 residues: CASSFYRGTEAFF. In DNA, the CDR3 is TGTGCCAGCAGTTTCTACAGGGGCACTGAAGCTTTCTTT.

V is TRBV19 and J is TRBJ1-1, with 7 nucleotides matching TRBD1. CDR3 size: 13 residues. Germline V gene lookup returns CDR1 LNHDA and CDR2 SQIVND (reference sequence). Unmatched junction bases numbered 6, after V lost 6 bases and J lost 5 bases. In nucleotides, the CDR3 is TGTGCCAGTAGCGACAGGGTTTCTACTGAAGCTTTCTTT. Translating gives CASSDRVSTEAFF. Full variable domain (rest looked up from reference TRBV19 and TRBJ1-1): DGGITQSPKYLFRKEGQNVTLSCEQNLNHDAMYWYRQDPGQGLRLIYYSQIVNDFQKGDIAEGYSVSREKKESFPLTVTSAQKNPTAFYLCASSDRVSTEAFFGQGTRLTVV.

J is TRBJ2-7 and V is TRBV11-2; 11 bases fit TRBD2. Germline values: CDR1 SGHAT, CDR2 FQNNGV. The V segment lost 0 bases and the J segment 3 bases; nucleotides outside the gene matches: 4. This CDR3 region has 16 residues. The CDR3 spells CASSLELAGAIYEQYF. The CDR3 bases are TGTGCCAGCAGCTTAGAACTAGCGGGAGCCATCTACGAGCAGTACTTC.

The chain has TRBV7-2 and TRBJ2-7; the match to TRBD2 covers 11 bases. This CDR3 comprises 15 residues. V shed 4 bases and J 5 bases; nucleotides not matched to a gene: 7. The germline V gene has CDR1 SGHTA and CDR2 FQGNSA. This CDR3 is CASSSVAGGPNEQYF. The CDR3 bases are TGTGCCAGCAGCTCGGTAGCGGGGGGGCCGAACGAGCAGTACTTC.

The V call is TRBV28, the J call TRBJ1-2; D is unresolved. V was cut by 3 bases and J by 4 bases, with 12 bases left in between. This CDR3 has 14 amino acids. The germline gives CDR1 MDHEN, CDR2 SYDVKM. CDR3 region: CASSFAGGIYGYTF. The CDR3 DNA reads TGTGCCAGCAGTTTTGCCGGCGGCATCTATGGCTACACCTTC.

This chain links TRBV27 with TRBJ1-2, with D perhaps TRBD1 (6 bases). The CDR3 is 14 residues long. Deletions cut 5 bases from V and 5 bases from J, with 15 bases between. Per the germline V gene, CDR1 is MNHEY and CDR2 is SMNVEV (reference sequence). The CDR3, as DNA: TGTGCCAGCAGTAATTCTGGGGGCGGGTATGGCTACACCTTC. Amino acid sequence: CASSNSGGGYGYTF.

V gene TRBV7-8 combines with J gene TRBJ2-2, with a possible D match to TRBD1 (5 bases). Trimming cost V 8 bases and J 5 bases, with 9 bases left between them. Germline CDR1 SGHVS, CDR2 FQNEAQ. There are 12 residues in the CDR3. CDR3 region: CASGGQTGELFF. CDR3 coding DNA: TGTGCCAGCGGCGGACAAACCGGGGAGCTGTTTTTT.

The genes are TRBV13 and TRBJ1-6, with D unclear. V was clipped by 5 bases and J by 0 bases, with 11 bases between them. Looked up from germline, CDR1 is PRHDT and CDR2 is FYEKMQ (reference sequence). This CDR3 is 16 amino acids long. The CDR3, as DNA: TGTGCCAGCAGCCTAGAGAGGAGCTCCTATAATTCACCCCTCCACTTT. This encodes CASSLERSSYNSPLHF.

This clone appeared a single time. This chain connects TRBV11-2 to TRBJ1-1, with D perhaps matching TRBD1 (5 bases). Trimming removed 3 bases at V and 1 base at J, with 12 bases between. The germline CDR1 and CDR2 sequences are SGHAT and FQNNGV. This CDR3 has 15 amino acids. DNA of the CDR3: TGTGCCAGCAGCTTTTACAGGAATCCGAACACTGAAGCTTTCTTT. Encoded protein: CASSFYRNPNTEAFF.

This chain links TRBV5-1 with TRBJ1-4; D gene ambiguous. Looked up from germline, CDR1 is SGHRS and CDR2 is YFSETQ. V gave up 3 bases and J gave up 7 bases, with 16 bases separating them. This CDR3 region has 15 residues. CDR3 sequence: CASSWRPGESEKLFF. As DNA, the CDR3 is TGCGCCAGCAGCTGGAGGCCCGGGGAGAGTGAAAAACTGTTTTTT.

The rearrangement joins TRBV5-1 to TRBJ2-7; tentative D call: TRBD2 (5 bases). V was pared by 0 bases and J by 4 bases, with 17 bases between. The CDR3 loop spans 16 amino acids. The germline CDR1 and CDR2 sequences are SGHRS and YFSETQ. This CDR3 is CASSLGSQRNVYEQYF. DNA for the CDR3: TGCGCCAGCAGCTTGGGGTCCCAGCGGAACGTTTACGAGCAGTACTTC. The full variable domain, in which reference TRBV5-1 and TRBJ2-7 provide the parts outside the CDR3, is KAGVTQTPRYLIKTRGQQVTLSCSPISGHRSVSWYQQTPGQGLQFLFEYFSETQRNKGNFPGRFSGRQFSNSRSEMNVSTLELGDSALYLCASSLGSQRNVYEQYFGPGTRLTVT.

This chain joins TRBV6-6 and TRBJ1-1; the D gene is possibly TRBD1 (5 bases). The CDR3 loop spans 13 amino acids. Germline CDR1 MNHNY, CDR2 SVGAGI (reference sequence). Trimming shortened V by 10 bases and J by 0 bases, and 12 bases separated the two germline ends. CDR3 DNA: TGTGCCATCGCAGGGTCTTTGAACACTGAAGCTTTCTTT. Its protein is CAIAGSLNTEAFF.

This sequence joins TRBV19 and TRBJ1-2; 9 bases match TRBD1. Trimming took 6 bases from V and 5 from J; bases not matched to a gene: 4. The CDR3 totals 13 residues. In germline, CDR1 is LNHDA, CDR2 SQIVND (reference sequence). The CDR3 DNA sequence: TGTGCCAGTAGGGCCGGGACAGGGTATGGCTACACCTTC. As protein: CASRAGTGYGYTF.

The V gene is TRBV2, the J gene TRBJ1-1; a weak D match, TRBD1 (6 bases). The CDR3 has 13 residues. V lost 5 bases to trimming and J lost 5 bases, with 12 bases between them. Germline lookup yields CDR1 SNHLY and CDR2 FYNNEI. As DNA, the CDR3 is TGTGCCAGCAGTCTCAGGGGTTGGACTGAAGCTTTCTTT. Protein product: CASSLRGWTEAFF.